This record concerns one T cell receptor (beta chain) sequence. This entry is derived from a study of shared clonotypes between healthy human individuals. DNA at about 0.2 ug, around 30,000 T cell genomes, went into sorted-subset replicate PCRs. The assay was immunoSEQ multiplex PCR, and TCRdb's table has in-frame clones only and misses some. Among approximately 530,000 clones listed, approximately 94% were seen once. J was trimmed by 5 bases and V by 1 base; bases with no gene match: 6. Germline CDR1 and CDR2: MDHEN and SYDVKM. The CDR3 sequence is 16 residues long. This TCR derives from a woman aged 25 to 39 in good health. This chain connects TRBV28 to TRBJ1-5; 9 bases agree with TRBD1. The sequenced material came from naive CD4+ T cells sorted from blood. Subset meaning: CD45RA+ positively selected. The chain's CDR3 is CASSLSQQGAYQPQHF. CDR3 coding DNA: TGTGCCAGCAGTTTATCACAACAGGGGGCATATCAGCCCCAGCATTTT.